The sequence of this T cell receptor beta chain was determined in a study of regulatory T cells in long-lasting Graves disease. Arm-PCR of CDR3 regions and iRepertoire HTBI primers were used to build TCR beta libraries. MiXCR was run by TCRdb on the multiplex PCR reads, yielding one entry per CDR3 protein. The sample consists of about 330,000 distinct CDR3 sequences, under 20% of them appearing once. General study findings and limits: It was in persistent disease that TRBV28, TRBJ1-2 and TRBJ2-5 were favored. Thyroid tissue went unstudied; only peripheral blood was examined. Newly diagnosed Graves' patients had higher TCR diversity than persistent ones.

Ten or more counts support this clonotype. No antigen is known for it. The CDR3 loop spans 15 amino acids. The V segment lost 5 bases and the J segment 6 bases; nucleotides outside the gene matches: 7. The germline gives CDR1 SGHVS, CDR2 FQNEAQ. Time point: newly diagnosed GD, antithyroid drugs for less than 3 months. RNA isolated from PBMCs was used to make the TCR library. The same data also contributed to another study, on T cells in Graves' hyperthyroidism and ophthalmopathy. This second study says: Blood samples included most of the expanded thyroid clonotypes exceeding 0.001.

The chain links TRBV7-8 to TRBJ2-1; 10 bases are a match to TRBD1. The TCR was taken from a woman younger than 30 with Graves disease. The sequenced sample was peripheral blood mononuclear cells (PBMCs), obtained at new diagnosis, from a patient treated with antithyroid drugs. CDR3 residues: CASSDRTGGRNEQFF. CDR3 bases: TGTGCCAGCAGCGACCGGACAGGGGGTCGCAATGAGCAGTTCTTC.